This is a list of T cell receptor beta chains from one sample in a study of human T cells and chemical hapten exposure. One entry per CDR3 protein, called by TCRdb with MiXCR from the RACE reads. Among some 110,000 distinct CDR3 sequences listed, approximately 12% were seen once. The sequenced sample was whole blood, obtained in connection with sensitization to the hapten diphenylcyclopropenone (DPC). Every receptor here comes from a woman aged 45-65 years with alopecia areata. Some clones in this sample may be carry-over from other donors' samples. The CDR3 runs from the conserved cysteine through the conserved F or W. Each record gives: V gene, clone size, CDR3 length, D gene, J gene, CDR3 DNA, CDR3 protein. The D gene is left open where the match is weak. Clone size is stated in some rows and not others, as once, few, many or a class when expanded.

V: TRBV3-1; size: -; length: 14; D: -; J: TRBJ1-1; DNA: TGTGCCAGCAGCTCGGACAGCAAGAACACTGAAGCTTTCTTT; CDR3: CASSSDSKNTEAFF
V: TRBV5-1; size: few; length: 16; D: TRBD1; J: TRBJ2-7; DNA: TGCGCCAGCAACGACTTTGTGAGACAGGGGGGTAAGGAGCAGTACTTC; CDR3: CASNDFVRQGGKEQYF
V: TRBV14; size: -; length: 11; D: -; J: TRBJ1-1; DNA: TGTGCCAGCAGCCAAAACCGGGTGGCTTTCTTT; CDR3: CASSQNRVAFF
V: TRBV7-9; size: -; length: 16; D: -; J: TRBJ2-3; DNA: TGTGCCAGCAGCTTGGAGGGGTCAAGACACACAGATACGCAGTATTTT; CDR3: CASSLEGSRHTDTQYF
V: TRBV4-2; size: few; length: 15; D: -; J: TRBJ2-7; DNA: TGTGCCAGCAGCCCCGGTACGGGCCGAACCTACGAGCAGTACTTC; CDR3: CASSPGTGRTYEQYF
V: TRBV10-3; size: -; length: 13; D: -; J: TRBJ1-5; DNA: TGTGCCATCAGTGGCCAGGGGTTACAGCCCCAGCATTTT; CDR3: CAISGQGLQPQHF
V: TRBV5-1; size: many; length: 15; D: TRBD1; J: TRBJ2-5; DNA: TGCGCCAGCAGCTTAGGGACAGGGCTAGGAGAGACCCAGTACTTC; CDR3: CASSLGTGLGETQYF
V: TRBV12-3/TRBV12-4; size: many; length: 15; D: -; J: TRBJ2-7; DNA: TGTGCCAGCAGCTTTGGGCTTTCCTCAAGCTACGAGCAGTACTTC; CDR3: CASSFGLSSSYEQYF
V: TRBV7-8; size: many; length: 13; D: -; J: TRBJ2-1; DNA: TGTGCCAGCAGCTTAGATTCGATCAATGAGCAGTTCTTC; CDR3: CASSLDSINEQFF
V: TRBV13; size: -; length: 18; D: TRBD2; J: TRBJ2-3; DNA: TGTGCCAGCAGCTTAGGCCTAAGCGCGGGAGGGGCTTTGGATACGCAGTATTTT; CDR3: CASSLGLSAGGALDTQYF
V: TRBV4-2; size: -; length: 17; D: TRBD1; J: TRBJ2-1; DNA: TGTGCCAGCAGCCAAGACCTGGGACAGTCGAAAGGCTATGAGCAGTTCTTC; CDR3: CASSQDLGQSKGYEQFF
V: TRBV21-1; size: few; length: 15; D: -; J: TRBJ1-6; DNA: TGTGCCAGCACCTCAGGGAGCGCCCGGCCCTATCCCCTCCACTTT; CDR3: CASTSGSARPYPLHF
V: TRBV5-1; size: few; length: 15; D: -; J: TRBJ2-1; DNA: TGCGCCAGCAGCGCCGACCAGTATAACTACAATGAGCAGTTCTTC; CDR3: CASSADQYNYNEQFF
V: TRBV7-6; size: many; length: 13; D: -; J: TRBJ2-1; DNA: TGTGCCAGCAGCTCGGGCCTATACAATGAGCAGTTCTTC; CDR3: CASSSGLYNEQFF
V: TRBV29-1; size: -; length: 15; D: TRBD1; J: TRBJ2-5; DNA: TGCAGCCTTCGGGGTGCGACAGGGGGCTCGGAGACCCAGTACTTC; CDR3: CSLRGATGGSETQYF
V: TRBV20-1; size: -; length: 16; D: -; J: TRBJ2-2; DNA: TGCAGCTCCCACAGGGGAAGCGGGACCCAGCGGGGGGAGCTGTTTTTT; CDR3: CSSHRGSGTQRGELFF
V: TRBV11-2; size: few; length: 15; D: -; J: TRBJ2-1; DNA: TGTGCCAGCAGCTTTACCTACGGTACCTACAATGAGCAGTTCTTC; CDR3: CASSFTYGTYNEQFF
V: TRBV28; size: -; length: 12; D: -; J: TRBJ1-2; DNA: TGTGCCAGCGAGATGGAAAACTATGGCTACACCTTC; CDR3: CASEMENYGYTF
V: TRBV18; size: -; length: 18; D: -; J: TRBJ1-5; DNA: TGTGCCAGCAGCCCCACCGGGATGGTCTTAGGCAGCAATCAGCCCCAGCATTTT; CDR3: CASSPTGMVLGSNQPQHF
V: TRBV6-5; size: -; length: 14; D: -; J: TRBJ2-7; DNA: TGTGCCAGCAGTTATACAGGTGTTTTGCACGAGCAGTACTTC; CDR3: CASSYTGVLHEQYF
V: TRBV7-9; size: -; length: 15; D: TRBD2; J: TRBJ2-2; DNA: TGTGCCAGCAGCTTCGCAGAGGAGGGGAGGGCCGAGCTGTTTTTT; CDR3: CASSFAEEGRAELFF
V: TRBV6-1; size: few; length: 13; D: -; J: TRBJ2-6; DNA: TGTGCCAGCAGTGGACCTGGGGCCAACGTCCTGACTTTC; CDR3: CASSGPGANVLTF
V: TRBV4-2; size: -; length: 16; D: TRBD2; J: TRBJ2-3; DNA: TGTGCCAGCAGCCTTAGGGGACTAGGCGGCACAGATACGCAGTATTTT; CDR3: CASSLRGLGGTDTQYF
V: TRBV28; size: few; length: 14; D: -; J: TRBJ2-7; DNA: TGTGCCAGCAGCAGCCGGGGACGATCCTACGAGCAGTACTTC; CDR3: CASSSRGRSYEQYF
V: TRBV7-9; size: -; length: 16; D: TRBD1; J: TRBJ1-1; DNA: TGTGCCAGCAGCCCTCGGGACAGGCCTTTGAGGACTGAAGCTTTCTTT; CDR3: CASSPRDRPLRTEAFF
V: TRBV3-1; size: -; length: 13; D: TRBD1; J: TRBJ2-7; DNA: TGTGCCAGCAGCCTGACAGGGGTCTACGAGCAGTACTTC; CDR3: CASSLTGVYEQYF
V: TRBV6-2/TRBV6-3; size: few; length: 14; D: TRBD2; J: TRBJ2-3; DNA: TGTGCCAGCTTTAACGGGGGGGCCGTGGATACGCAGTATTTT; CDR3: CASFNGGAVDTQYF
V: TRBV4-3; size: few; length: 16; D: TRBD2; J: TRBJ2-1; DNA: TGCGCCAGCAGCCCGGGGACTAGCAACAAATACAATGAGCAGTTCTTC; CDR3: CASSPGTSNKYNEQFF
V: TRBV10-2; size: many; length: 15; D: -; J: TRBJ2-3; DNA: TGCGCCGACTCTCCGGGCCCAAGCCCGTCAGATACGCAGTATTTT; CDR3: CADSPGPSPSDTQYF
V: TRBV12-3/TRBV12-4; size: -; length: 18; D: TRBD2; J: TRBJ2-3; DNA: TGTGCCAGCAGTTTAACTGGGGCCTGGCTAGCGGGCACAGATACGCAGTATTTT; CDR3: CASSLTGAWLAGTDTQYF
V: TRBV2; size: few; length: 11; D: -; J: TRBJ1-1; DNA: TGTGTCAGGACAGCGAACACTGAAGCTTTCTTT; CDR3: CVRTANTEAFF
V: TRBV20-1; size: few; length: 14; D: -; J: TRBJ2-3; DNA: TGCAGTGCTAGACCGGAAGGAGCCACAGATACGCAGTATTTT; CDR3: CSARPEGATDTQYF
V: TRBV7-2; size: many; length: 17; D: TRBD2; J: TRBJ2-1; DNA: TGTGCCAGCAGCTTAAGAGGCGGGGGGGCCTACAGCGGTGAGCAGTTCTTC; CDR3: CASSLRGGGAYSGEQFF
V: TRBV12-3/TRBV12-4; size: many; length: 11; D: -; J: TRBJ2-1; DNA: TGTGCCAGCAGTTTAAGGGATGAGCAGTTCTTC; CDR3: CASSLRDEQFF
V: TRBV3-1; size: -; length: 15; D: TRBD1; J: TRBJ1-4; DNA: TGTGCCAGCAGCCTTGGACAGGCGGGTAATGAAAAACTGTTTTTT; CDR3: CASSLGQAGNEKLFF
V: TRBV6-1; size: -; length: 14; D: -; J: TRBJ1-6; DNA: TGTGCCAGCATGAGGTCTCTCTATAATTCACCCCTCCACTTT; CDR3: CASMRSLYNSPLHF
V: TRBV29-1; size: many; length: 17; D: TRBD2; J: TRBJ2-7; DNA: TGCAGCGTTGGGGTGACCGGGACTAGCGCCAGCTCCTACGAGCAGTACTTC; CDR3: CSVGVTGTSASSYEQYF
V: TRBV2; size: -; length: 15; D: -; J: TRBJ2-1; DNA: TGTGCCAGCAGTGAAATTATGGGGGCCCTTGAGAAGCAGTTCTTC; CDR3: CASSEIMGALEKQFF
V: TRBV20-1; size: -; length: 14; D: TRBD2; J: TRBJ2-7; DNA: TGCAGTGCAAGACTAGCGGGAGGCCCCTACGAGCAGTACTTC; CDR3: CSARLAGGPYEQYF
V: TRBV6-1; size: many; length: 13; D: -; J: TRBJ2-3; DNA: TGTGCCAGCAGTGGCCGGGCCACAGATACGCAGTATTTT; CDR3: CASSGRATDTQYF
V: TRBV27; size: -; length: 14; D: -; J: TRBJ2-3; DNA: TGTGCCAGCAGTTTACGGGAGAGCAATCAGCCCCAGTATTTT; CDR3: CASSLRESNQPQYF
V: TRBV28; size: -; length: 11; D: -; J: TRBJ2-7; DNA: TGTGCCATCAGAGCGGGCTACGAGCAGTACTTC; CDR3: CAIRAGYEQYF
V: TRBV28; size: few; length: 13; D: -; J: TRBJ1-1; DNA: TGTGCCAGCAGTTTATTCCCCCTCCCCATGGCTTTCTTT; CDR3: CASSLFPLPMAFF
V: TRBV24-1; size: -; length: 15; D: -; J: TRBJ2-5; DNA: TGTGCCACCAGTGATTCCCGGGACGGGACCCGGACCCAGTACTTC; CDR3: CATSDSRDGTRTQYF
V: TRBV7-9; size: few; length: 14; D: -; J: TRBJ1-5; DNA: TGTGCCAGCAGCCCACCCGACTCGCATCAGCCCCAGCATTTT; CDR3: CASSPPDSHQPQHF
V: TRBV11-2; size: -; length: 14; D: -; J: TRBJ1-1; DNA: TGTGCCAGCAGCTTAGGGGCTCTGGACACTGAAGCTTTCTTT; CDR3: CASSLGALDTEAFF
V: TRBV28; size: -; length: 12; D: -; J: TRBJ1-1; DNA: TGTGCCAGCAGTTTATCTAGGCTCGATGGGTTCTTT; CDR3: CASSLSRLDGFF
V: TRBV21-1; size: many; length: 16; D: -; J: TRBJ2-5; DNA: TGTGCCAGCAGCAAAGTTACGAGGGGACGAAAAGAGACCCAGTACTTC; CDR3: CASSKVTRGRKETQYF
V: TRBV28; size: few; length: 14; D: -; J: TRBJ2-3; DNA: TGTGCCAGCAGTTTCTTCGGACGTACAGATACGCAGTATTTT; CDR3: CASSFFGRTDTQYF
V: TRBV7-6; size: -; length: 17; D: TRBD1; J: TRBJ1-1; DNA: TGTGCCAGCAGCCGGAATGGAAAGGGACAGCTGAACACTGAAGCTTTCTTT; CDR3: CASSRNGKGQLNTEAFF
V: TRBV3-1; size: few; length: 15; D: -; J: TRBJ2-7; DNA: TGTGCCAGCAGCCAAGTTTGGGACACGGCCTACGAGCAGTACTTC; CDR3: CASSQVWDTAYEQYF